This record covers a single TCR beta chain. Measured with immunoSEQ multiplex PCR; TCRdb has only the in-frame clones, and not every one. This repertoire shows 110,000 to 150,000 clones, roughly 85% found once; its top ten account for around 3.2%. This entry belongs to a study of blood T cell repertoires in COVID-19. Turning to the study itself: There were acute and convalescent COVID-19 samples, and they came from the United States, Italy and Spain.

Germline trimming cut 4 bases from V and 0 bases from J; bases unmatched to any gene: 9. CDR3 size: 16 residues. CDR1 and CDR2 (germline): SGHNT, YYREEE (reference sequence). The source material was peripheral blood. V is TRBV5-4 and J is TRBJ2-7, with 8 bases lining up with TRBD2. The receptor comes from a man aged 50 to 60 with acute or convalescent COVID-19. In nucleotides, the CDR3 is TGTGCCAGCAGCCACCCCACAAGCGGGGGCTCCTACGAGCAGTACTTC. Amino acids: CASSHPTSGGSYEQYF. The complete variable domain, with remaining parts taken from reference TRBV5-4 and TRBJ2-7, reads ETGVTQSPTHLIKTRGQQVTLRCSSQSGHNTVSWYQQALGQGPQFIFQYYREEENGRGNFPPRFSGLQFPNYSSELNVNALELDDSALYLCASSHPTSGGSYEQYFGPGTRLTVT.